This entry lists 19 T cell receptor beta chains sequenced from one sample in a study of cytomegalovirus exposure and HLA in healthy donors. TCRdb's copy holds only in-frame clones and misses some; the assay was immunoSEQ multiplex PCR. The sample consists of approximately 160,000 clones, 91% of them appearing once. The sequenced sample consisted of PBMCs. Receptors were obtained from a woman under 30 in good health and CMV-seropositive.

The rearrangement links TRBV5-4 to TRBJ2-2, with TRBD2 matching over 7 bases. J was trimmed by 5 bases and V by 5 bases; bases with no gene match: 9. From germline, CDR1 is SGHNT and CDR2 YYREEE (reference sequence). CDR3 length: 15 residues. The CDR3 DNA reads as TGTGCCAGCAGTTGGTATTCGGGGGGTACCGGGGAGCTGTTTTTT. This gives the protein CASSWYSGGTGELFF.

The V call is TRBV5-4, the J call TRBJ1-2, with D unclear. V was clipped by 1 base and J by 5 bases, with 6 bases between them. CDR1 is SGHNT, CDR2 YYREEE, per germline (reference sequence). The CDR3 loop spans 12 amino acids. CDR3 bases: TGTGCCAGCAGCTTGCCCGGGTATGGCTACACCTTC. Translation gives CASSLPGYGYTF. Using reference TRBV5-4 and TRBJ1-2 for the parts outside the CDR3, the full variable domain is ETGVTQSPTHLIKTRGQQVTLRCSSQSGHNTVSWYQQALGQGPQFIFQYYREEENGRGNFPPRFSGLQFPNYSSELNVNALELDDSALYLCASSLPGYGYTFGSGTRLTVV.

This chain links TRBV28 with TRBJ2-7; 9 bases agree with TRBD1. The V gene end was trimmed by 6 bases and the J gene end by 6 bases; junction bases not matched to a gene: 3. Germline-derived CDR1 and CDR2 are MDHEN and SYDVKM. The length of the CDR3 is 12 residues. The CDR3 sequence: CASRRDRAEQYF. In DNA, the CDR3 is TGTGCCAGCAGACGGGACAGGGCCGAGCAGTACTTC.

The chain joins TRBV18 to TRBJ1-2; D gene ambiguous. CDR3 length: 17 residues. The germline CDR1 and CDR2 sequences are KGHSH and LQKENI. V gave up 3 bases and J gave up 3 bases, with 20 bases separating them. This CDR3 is CASSPLLPRTGDYGYTF. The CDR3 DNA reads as TGTGCCAGCTCACCCCTTCTGCCAAGGACCGGGGACTATGGCTACACCTTC.

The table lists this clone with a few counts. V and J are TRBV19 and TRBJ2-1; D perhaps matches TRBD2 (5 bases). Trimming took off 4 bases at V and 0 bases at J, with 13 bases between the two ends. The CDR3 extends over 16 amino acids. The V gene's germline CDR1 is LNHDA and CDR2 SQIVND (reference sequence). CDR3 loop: CASSKEAGPSYNEQFF. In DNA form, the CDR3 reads TGTGCCAGTAGTAAGGAGGCAGGTCCCTCCTACAATGAGCAGTTCTTC.

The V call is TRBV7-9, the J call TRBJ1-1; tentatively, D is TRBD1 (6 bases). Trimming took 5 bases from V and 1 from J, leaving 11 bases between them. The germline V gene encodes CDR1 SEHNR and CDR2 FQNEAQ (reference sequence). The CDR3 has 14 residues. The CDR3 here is CASSPGQTNTEAFF. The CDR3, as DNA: TGTGCCAGCAGCCCCGGACAGACGAACACTGAAGCTTTCTTT.

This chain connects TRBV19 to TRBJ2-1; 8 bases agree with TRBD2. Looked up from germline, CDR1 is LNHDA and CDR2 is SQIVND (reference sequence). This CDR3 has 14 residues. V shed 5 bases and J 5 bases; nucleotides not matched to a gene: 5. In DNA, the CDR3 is TGTGCCAGTAGTTTCACGGGAGGGAACAATGAGCAGTTCTTC. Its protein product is CASSFTGGNNEQFF. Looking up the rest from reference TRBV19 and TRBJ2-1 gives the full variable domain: DGGITQSPKYLFRKEGQNVTLSCEQNLNHDAMYWYRQDPGQGLRLIYYSQIVNDFQKGDIAEGYSVSREKKESFPLTVTSAQKNPTAFYLCASSFTGGNNEQFFGPGTRLTVL.

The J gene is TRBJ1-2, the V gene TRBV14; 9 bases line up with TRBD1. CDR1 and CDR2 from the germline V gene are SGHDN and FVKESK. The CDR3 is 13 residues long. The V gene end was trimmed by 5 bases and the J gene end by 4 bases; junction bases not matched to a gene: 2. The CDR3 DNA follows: TGTGCCAGCAGCTGGACAGGGGCCTATGGCTACACCTTC. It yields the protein CASSWTGAYGYTF.

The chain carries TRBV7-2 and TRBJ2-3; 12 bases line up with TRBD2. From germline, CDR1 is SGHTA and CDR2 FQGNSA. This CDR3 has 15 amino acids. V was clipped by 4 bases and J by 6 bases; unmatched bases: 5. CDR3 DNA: TGTGCCAGCAGCTCACTAGCGGGAGGCGGGGATACGCAGTATTTT. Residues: CASSSLAGGGDTQYF.

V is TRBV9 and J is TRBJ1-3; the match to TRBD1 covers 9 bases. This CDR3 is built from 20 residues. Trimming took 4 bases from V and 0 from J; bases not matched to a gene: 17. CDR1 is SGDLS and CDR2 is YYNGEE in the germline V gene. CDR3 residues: CASSSRQGGPAGGSGNTIYF. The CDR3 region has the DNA TGTGCCAGCAGCTCCCGACAGGGGGGGCCGGCGGGTGGCTCTGGAAACACCATATATTTT.

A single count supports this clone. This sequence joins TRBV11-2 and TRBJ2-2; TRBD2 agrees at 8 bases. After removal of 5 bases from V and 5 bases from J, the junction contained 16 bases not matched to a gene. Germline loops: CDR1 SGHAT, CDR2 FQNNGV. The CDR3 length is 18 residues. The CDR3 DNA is TGTGCCAGCAGCCCTGTTGGGCGGACGGGAGGGCGAACCGGGGAGCTGTTTTTT. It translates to CASSPVGRTGGRTGELFF. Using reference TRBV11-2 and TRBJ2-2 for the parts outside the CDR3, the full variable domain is EAGVAQSPRYKIIEKRQSVAFWCNPISGHATLYWYQQILGQGPKLLIQFQNNGVVDDSQLPKDRFSAERLKGVDSTLKIQPAKLEDSAVYLCASSPVGRTGGRTGELFFGEGSRLTVL.

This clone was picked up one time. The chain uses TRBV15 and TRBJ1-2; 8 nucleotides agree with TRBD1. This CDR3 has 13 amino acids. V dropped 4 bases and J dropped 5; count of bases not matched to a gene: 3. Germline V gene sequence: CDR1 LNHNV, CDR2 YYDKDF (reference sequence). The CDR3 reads CATSTGGKYGYTF. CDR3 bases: TGTGCCACCAGCACAGGGGGCAAATATGGCTACACCTTC.

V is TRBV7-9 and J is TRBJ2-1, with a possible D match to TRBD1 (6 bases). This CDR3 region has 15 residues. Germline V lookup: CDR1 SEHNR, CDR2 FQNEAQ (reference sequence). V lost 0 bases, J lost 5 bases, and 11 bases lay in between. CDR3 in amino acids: CASSLAQGRDNEQFF. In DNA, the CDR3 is TGTGCCAGCAGCTTAGCACAGGGAAGGGACAATGAGCAGTTCTTC.

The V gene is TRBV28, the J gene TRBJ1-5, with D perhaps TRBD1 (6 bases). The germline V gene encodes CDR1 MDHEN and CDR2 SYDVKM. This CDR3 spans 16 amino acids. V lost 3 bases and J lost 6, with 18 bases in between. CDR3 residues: CASSFMRGGQTQPQHF. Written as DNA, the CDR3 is TGTGCCAGCAGTTTTATGAGGGGGGGGCAAACTCAGCCCCAGCATTTT.

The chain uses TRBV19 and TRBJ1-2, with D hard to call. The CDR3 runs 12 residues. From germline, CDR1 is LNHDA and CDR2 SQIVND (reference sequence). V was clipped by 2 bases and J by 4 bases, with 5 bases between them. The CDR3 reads CASSIMSYGYTF. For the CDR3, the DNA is TGTGCCAGTAGTATAATGAGCTATGGCTACACCTTC.

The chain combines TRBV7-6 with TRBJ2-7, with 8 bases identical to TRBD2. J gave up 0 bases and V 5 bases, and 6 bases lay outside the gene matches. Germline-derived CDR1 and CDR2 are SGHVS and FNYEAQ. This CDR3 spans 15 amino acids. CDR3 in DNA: TGTGCCAGCAGCCTCGAGCGGGAGCCCTCCTACGAGCAGTACTTC. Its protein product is CASSLEREPSYEQYF.

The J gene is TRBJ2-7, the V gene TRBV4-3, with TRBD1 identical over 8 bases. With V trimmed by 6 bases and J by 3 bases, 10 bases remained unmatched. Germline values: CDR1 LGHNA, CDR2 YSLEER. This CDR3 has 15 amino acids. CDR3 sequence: CASSPTGTGIYEQYF. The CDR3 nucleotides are TGCGCCAGCAGTCCGACCGGGACAGGAATCTACGAGCAGTACTTC.

CDR3 protein: CASSVRQGLASDTQYF. Written as DNA, the CDR3 is TGTGCCAGCAGCGTAAGACAAGGACTAGCTTCAGATACGCAGTATTTT. The V gene is TRBV9, the J gene TRBJ2-3; 8 bases are shared with TRBD2. The germline CDR1 and CDR2 sequences are SGDLS and YYNGEE. This CDR3 is built from 16 residues. The ends lost 1 base at V and 4 bases at J; junction bases unmatched: 8.

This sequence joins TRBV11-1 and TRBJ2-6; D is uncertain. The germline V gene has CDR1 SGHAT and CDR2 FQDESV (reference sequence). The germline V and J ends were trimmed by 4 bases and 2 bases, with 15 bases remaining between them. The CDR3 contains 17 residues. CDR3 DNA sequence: TGTGCCAGCAGCTATCTCTCCGGAGTGACTGGGGCCAACGTCCTGACTTTC. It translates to CASSYLSGVTGANVLTF. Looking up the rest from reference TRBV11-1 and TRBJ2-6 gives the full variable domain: EAEVAQSPRYKITEKSQAVAFWCDPISGHATLYWYRQILGQGPELLVQFQDESVVDDSQLPKDRFSAERLKGVDSTLKIQPAELGDSAMYLCASSYLSGVTGANVLTFGAGSRLTVL.